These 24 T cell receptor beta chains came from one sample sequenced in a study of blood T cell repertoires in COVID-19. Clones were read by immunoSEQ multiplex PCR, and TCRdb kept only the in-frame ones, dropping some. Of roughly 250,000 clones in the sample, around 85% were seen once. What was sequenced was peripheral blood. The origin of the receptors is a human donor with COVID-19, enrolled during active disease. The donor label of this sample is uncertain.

The CDR3 sequence is CASTDLRDPYNEQFF. The CDR3 nucleotides are TGTGCCAGCACCGACCTGCGGGACCCGTACAATGAGCAGTTCTTC. The chain links TRBV11-2 to TRBJ2-1; the D gene is possibly TRBD2 (6 bases). Looked up from germline, CDR1 is SGHAT and CDR2 is FQNNGV. Trimming removed 7 bases from V and 4 bases from J, with 17 bases in between. The CDR3 runs 15 residues.

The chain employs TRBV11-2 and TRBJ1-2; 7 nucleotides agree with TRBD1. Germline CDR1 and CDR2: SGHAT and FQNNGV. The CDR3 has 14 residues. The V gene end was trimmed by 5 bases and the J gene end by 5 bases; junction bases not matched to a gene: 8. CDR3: CASSQTGISYGYTF. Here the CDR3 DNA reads TGTGCCAGCAGCCAGACAGGGATTAGTTATGGCTACACCTTC.

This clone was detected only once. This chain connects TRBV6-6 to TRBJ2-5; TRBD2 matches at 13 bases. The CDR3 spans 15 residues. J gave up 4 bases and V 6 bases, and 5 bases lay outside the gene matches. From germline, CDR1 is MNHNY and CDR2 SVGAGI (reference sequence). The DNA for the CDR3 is TGTGCCAGCAGACCTGGACTAGCGGGAGCAGAGACCCAGTACTTC. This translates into CASRPGLAGAETQYF.

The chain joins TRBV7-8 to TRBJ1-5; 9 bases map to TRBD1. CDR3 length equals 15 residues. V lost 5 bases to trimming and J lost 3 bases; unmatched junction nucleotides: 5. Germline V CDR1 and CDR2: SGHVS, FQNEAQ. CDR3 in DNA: TGTGCCAGCAGCGGACAGGGGATAAACAATCAGCCCCAGCATTTT. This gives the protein CASSGQGINNQPQHF.

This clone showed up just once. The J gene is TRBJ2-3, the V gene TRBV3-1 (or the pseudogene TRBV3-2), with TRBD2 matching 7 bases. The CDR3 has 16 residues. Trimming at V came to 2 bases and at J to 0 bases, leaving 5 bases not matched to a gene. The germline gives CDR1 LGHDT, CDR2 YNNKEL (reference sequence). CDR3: CASSQRLAQSTDTQYF. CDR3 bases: TGTGCCAGCAGCCAACGACTAGCTCAAAGCACAGATACGCAGTATTTT.

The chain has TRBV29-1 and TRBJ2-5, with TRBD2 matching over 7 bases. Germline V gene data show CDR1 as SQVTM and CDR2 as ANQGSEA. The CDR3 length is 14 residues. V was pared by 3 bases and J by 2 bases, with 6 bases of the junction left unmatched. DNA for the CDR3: TGCAGCGTTGAGGTGGGGGAGGGTCAAGAGACCCAGTACTTC. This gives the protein CSVEVGEGQETQYF.

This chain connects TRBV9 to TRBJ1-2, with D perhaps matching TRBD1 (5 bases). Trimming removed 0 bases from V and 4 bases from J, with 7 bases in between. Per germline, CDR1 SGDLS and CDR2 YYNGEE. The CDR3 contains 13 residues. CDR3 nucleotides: TGTGCCAGCAGCGTAGACGGGGGCTATGGCTACACCTTC. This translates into CASSVDGGYGYTF.

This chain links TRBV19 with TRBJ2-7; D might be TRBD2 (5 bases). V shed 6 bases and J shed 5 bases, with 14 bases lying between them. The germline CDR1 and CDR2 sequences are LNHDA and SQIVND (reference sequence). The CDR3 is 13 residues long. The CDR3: CASRKGADHEQYF. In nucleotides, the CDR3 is TGTGCCAGTAGAAAGGGAGCGGATCACGAGCAGTACTTC.

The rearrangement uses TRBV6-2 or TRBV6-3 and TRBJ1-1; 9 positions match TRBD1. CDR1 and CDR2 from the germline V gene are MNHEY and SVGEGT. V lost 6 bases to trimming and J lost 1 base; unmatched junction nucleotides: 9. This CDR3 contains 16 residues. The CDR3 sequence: CASSRDRGASNTEAFF. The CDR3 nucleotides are TGTGCCAGCAGCCGCGACAGGGGGGCCTCGAACACTGAAGCTTTCTTT.

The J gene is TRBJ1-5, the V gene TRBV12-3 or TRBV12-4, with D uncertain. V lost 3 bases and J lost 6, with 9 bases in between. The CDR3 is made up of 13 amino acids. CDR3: CASSFNTVQPQHF. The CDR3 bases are TGTGCCAGCAGTTTCAATACAGTTCAGCCCCAGCATTTT.

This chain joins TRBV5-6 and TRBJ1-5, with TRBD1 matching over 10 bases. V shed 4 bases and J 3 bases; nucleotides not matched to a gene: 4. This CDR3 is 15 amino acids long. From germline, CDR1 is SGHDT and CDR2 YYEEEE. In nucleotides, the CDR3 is TGTGCCAGCAGCGGTGGGACAGGGGACAATCAGCCCCAGCATTTT. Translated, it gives CASSGGTGDNQPQHF.

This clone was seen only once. For the CDR3, the DNA is TGTGCCAGCTCACCGACCGGAAACAGGAACACTGAAGCTTTCTTT. It specifies CASSPTGNRNTEAFF. The gene calls are TRBV18 and TRBJ1-1; D uncertain. CDR3 length equals 15 residues. Per germline, CDR1 KGHSH and CDR2 LQKENI. Trimming took 3 bases from V and 1 from J, leaving 12 bases between them.

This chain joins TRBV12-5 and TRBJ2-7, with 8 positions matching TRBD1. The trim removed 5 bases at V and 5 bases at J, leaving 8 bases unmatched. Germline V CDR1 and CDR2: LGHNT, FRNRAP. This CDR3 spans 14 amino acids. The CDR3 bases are TGTGCTAGTGGTCATGGACAGGGCTCGGACGAGCAGTACTTC. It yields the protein CASGHGQGSDEQYF. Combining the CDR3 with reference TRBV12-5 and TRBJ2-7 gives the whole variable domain DARVTQTPRHKVTEMGQEVTMRCQPILGHNTVFWYRQTMMQGLELLAYFRNRAPLDDSGMPKDRFSAEMPDATLATLKIQPSEPRDSAVYFCASGHGQGSDEQYFGPGTRLTVT.

Written as DNA, the CDR3 is TGTGCCAGCAGCTTAGACAGGGGGCCCACAGATACGCAGTATTTT. Its protein product is CASSLDRGPTDTQYF. The genes are TRBV5-4 and TRBJ2-3, with TRBD1 matching over 10 bases. Trimming took 2 bases from V and 2 from J; bases not matched to a gene: 2. The CDR3 sequence is 15 residues long. CDR1 and CDR2 from the germline V gene are SGHNT and YYREEE (reference sequence).

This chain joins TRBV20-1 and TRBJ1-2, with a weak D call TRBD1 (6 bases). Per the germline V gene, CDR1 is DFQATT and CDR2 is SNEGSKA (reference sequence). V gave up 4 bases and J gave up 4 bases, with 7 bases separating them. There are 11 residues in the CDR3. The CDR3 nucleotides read TGCAGTGCTACGGACAGCTATGGCTACACCTTC. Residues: CSATDSYGYTF.

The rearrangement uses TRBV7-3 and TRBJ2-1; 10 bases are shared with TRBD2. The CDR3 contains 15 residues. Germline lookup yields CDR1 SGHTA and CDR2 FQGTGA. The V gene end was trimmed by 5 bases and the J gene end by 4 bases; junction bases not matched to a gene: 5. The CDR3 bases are TGTGCCAGCAGCCCGACTAGCGGGTATTACAATGAGCAGTTCTTC. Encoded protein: CASSPTSGYYNEQFF.

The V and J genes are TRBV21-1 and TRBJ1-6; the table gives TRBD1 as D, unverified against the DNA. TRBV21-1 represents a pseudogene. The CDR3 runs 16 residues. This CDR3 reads CASSIKSHRVDSPLHF. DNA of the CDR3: TGTGCCAGCAGTATAAAGTCCCACAGGGTGGATTCACCCCTCCACTTT.

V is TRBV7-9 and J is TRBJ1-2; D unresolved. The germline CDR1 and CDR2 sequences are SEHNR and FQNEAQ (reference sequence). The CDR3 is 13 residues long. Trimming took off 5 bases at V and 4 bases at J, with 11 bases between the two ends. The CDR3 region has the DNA TGTGCCAGCAGCCGGGGTAGGCCCTATGGCTACACCTTC. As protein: CASSRGRPYGYTF.

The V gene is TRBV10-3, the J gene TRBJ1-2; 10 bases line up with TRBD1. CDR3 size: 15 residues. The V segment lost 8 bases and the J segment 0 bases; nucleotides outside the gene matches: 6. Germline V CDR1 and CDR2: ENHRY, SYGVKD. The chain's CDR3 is CAIGTGESPNYGYTF. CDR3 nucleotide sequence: TGTGCCATCGGGACAGGGGAGTCCCCTAACTATGGCTACACCTTC.

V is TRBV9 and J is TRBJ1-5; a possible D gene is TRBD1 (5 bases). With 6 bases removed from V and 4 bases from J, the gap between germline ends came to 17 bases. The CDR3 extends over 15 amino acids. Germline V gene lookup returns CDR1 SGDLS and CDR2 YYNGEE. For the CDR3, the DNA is TGTGCCAGCAACCCCCGAGGGGAGGTGAATCAGCCCCAGCATTTT. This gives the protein CASNPRGEVNQPQHF.

The CDR3 DNA is TGTGCCAGCAGCCCTGGACAAACTGGTGGAAACACCATATATTTT. This translates into CASSPGQTGGNTIYF. V gene TRBV6-6 combines with J gene TRBJ1-3; the D gene is possibly TRBD1 (5 bases). Trimming pared 6 bases from V and 3 bases from J, leaving 15 bases between. Germline CDR1 is MNHNY and CDR2 is SVGAGI (reference sequence). The CDR3 sequence is 15 residues long.

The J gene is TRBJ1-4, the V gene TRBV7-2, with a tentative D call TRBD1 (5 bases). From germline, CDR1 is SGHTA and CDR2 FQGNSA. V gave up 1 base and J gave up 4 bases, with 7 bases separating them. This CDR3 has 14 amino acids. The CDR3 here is CASSLEGFNEKLFF. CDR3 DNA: TGTGCCAGCAGCTTAGAGGGGTTTAATGAAAAACTGTTTTTT. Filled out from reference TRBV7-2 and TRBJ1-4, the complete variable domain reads GAGVSQSPSNKVTEKGKDVELRCDPISGHTALYWYRQSLGQGLEFLIYFQGNSAPDKSGLPSDRFSAERTGGSVSTLTIQRTQQEDSAVYLCASSLEGFNEKLFFGSGTQLSVL.

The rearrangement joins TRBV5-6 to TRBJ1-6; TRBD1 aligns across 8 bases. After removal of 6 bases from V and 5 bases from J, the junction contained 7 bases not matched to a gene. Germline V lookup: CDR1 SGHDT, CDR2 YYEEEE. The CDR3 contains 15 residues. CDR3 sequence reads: CASTTGQVHNSPLHF. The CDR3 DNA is TGTGCCAGCACCACGGGACAGGTCCATAATTCACCCCTCCACTTT.

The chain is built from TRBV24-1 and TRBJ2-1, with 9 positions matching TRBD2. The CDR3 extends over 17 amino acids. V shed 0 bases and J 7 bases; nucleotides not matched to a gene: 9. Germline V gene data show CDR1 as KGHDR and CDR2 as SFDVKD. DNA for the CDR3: TGTGCCACCAGTGATTTGCGTAAGGCGGGAGGGCGGAATGAGCAGTTCTTC. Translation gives CATSDLRKAGGRNEQFF.